This T cell receptor beta chain was documented in a study of CD8+ T cells in alopecia areata. Study-level points and caveats: Mouse data revealed clearer TCR sharing than patient data did, a gap possibly tied to HLA.

To note about this clone: What it binds is not known.

Alopecia areata patients provided lesional scalp punch biopsies and peripheral blood. Reverse transcribed after extraction, RNA yielded cDNA as the sequencing template. Some clones are missing from TCRdb's copy, which holds only in-frame ones; the method was immunoSEQ multiplex PCR. The profile shows roughly 250,000 clones, about two thirds of them singletons. The CDR3 covers 14 residues. The V gene lost 0 bases and the J gene lost 0 bases, with 6 bases spanning the gap. Per germline, CDR1 LGHNA and CDR2 YNFKEQ. J is TRBJ2-7 and V is TRBV4-2; tentative D call: TRBD2 (5 bases). The input for sequencing was CD4+ T cells sorted from blood, taken at week 0. The receptor's source is a human donor with alopecia areata. CDR3 coding DNA: TGTGCCAGCAGCCAAGAAGGGAGCTCCTACGAGCAGTACTTC. Protein sequence: CASSQEGSSYEQYF.